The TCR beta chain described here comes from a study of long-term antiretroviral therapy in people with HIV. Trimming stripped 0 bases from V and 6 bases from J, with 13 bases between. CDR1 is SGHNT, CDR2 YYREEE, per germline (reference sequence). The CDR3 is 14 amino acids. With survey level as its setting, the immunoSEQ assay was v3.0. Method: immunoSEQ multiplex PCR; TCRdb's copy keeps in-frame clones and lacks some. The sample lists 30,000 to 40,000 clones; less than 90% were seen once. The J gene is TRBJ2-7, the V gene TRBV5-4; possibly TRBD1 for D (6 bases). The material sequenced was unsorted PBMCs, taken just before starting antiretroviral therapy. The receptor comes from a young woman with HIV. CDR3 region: CASSLDRASGEQYF. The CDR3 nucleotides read TGTGCCAGCAGCTTGGACAGGGCATCGGGCGAGCAGTACTTC.